These T cell receptor beta chains were read from a single sample in a study of T cells after yellow fever vaccination. TCRdb redid the calling of the 5' RACE reads with MiXCR, one entry per CDR3 protein. The sample carries 610,000 or so distinct CDR3 sequences, more than 9% recorded once. Sequencing used PBMCs, obtained on the day of the yellow fever booster vaccination. Source of these receptors: a man in his thirties or forties who received the YFV17D yellow fever vaccine. CDR3s include the opening cysteine and the closing phenylalanine or tryptophan. A D gene is named only where the DNA matches it firmly. Clone size is stated in some rows and not others, as once, few, many or a class when expanded.

D gene | clone size | J gene | V gene | CDR3 protein | CDR3 DNA
- | many | TRBJ2-4 | TRBV6-2/TRBV6-3 | CASSAVVGHETKNIQYF | TGTGCCAGCAGTGCTGTTGTGGGACACGAGACCAAAAACATTCAGTACTTC
- | many | TRBJ1-1 | TRBV29-1 | CSVYTLMEWTEAFF | TGCAGCGTCTATACGCTTATGGAGTGGACTGAAGCTTTCTTT
- | few | TRBJ2-3 | TRBV18 | CASSPPGQRSTDTQYF | TGTGCCAGCTCACCACCAGGACAGCGTAGCACAGATACGCAGTATTTT
- | few | TRBJ1-5 | TRBV5-6 | CASSLNQGFPNSNQPQHF | TGTGCCAGCAGCTTGAATCAGGGATTCCCAAATAGCAATCAGCCCCAGCATTTT
- | - | TRBJ2-7 | TRBV7-9 | CASSISLDIPPYEQYF | TGTGCCAGCAGCATAAGTCTGGACATCCCTCCCTACGAGCAGTACTTC
- | - | TRBJ1-1 | TRBV4-3 | CASSQVGGGNTEAFF | TGCGCCAGCAGCCAAGTGGGGGGAGGGAACACTGAAGCTTTCTTT
TRBD2 | - | TRBJ2-7 | TRBV7-2 | CASSFGGAREQYF | TGTGCCAGCAGCTTCGGGGGGGCGCGCGAGCAGTACTTC
- | - | TRBJ2-3 | TRBV12-3/TRBV12-4 | CASRLVGPNTQYF | TGTGCCAGCAGGCTAGTAGGACCAAATACGCAGTATTTT
- | - | TRBJ2-2 | TRBV7-2 | CASNLPPRYGGTGELFF | TGTGCCAGCAACCTCCCTCCTCGCTATGGTGGCACCGGGGAGCTGTTTTTT
- | few | TRBJ2-3 | TRBV7-8 | CASSIGPHYTDTQYF | TGTGCCAGCAGCATCGGACCCCACTACACAGATACGCAGTATTTT
- | - | TRBJ1-5 | TRBV20-1 | CSAGRVDQPQHF | TGCAGTGCTGGCAGGGTGGATCAGCCCCAGCATTTT
TRBD2 | - | TRBJ2-1 | TRBV5-4 | CASREGTSSYNEQFF | TGTGCCAGCAGGGAGGGGACTAGCTCCTACAATGAGCAGTTCTTC
- | - | TRBJ2-3 | TRBV5-1 | CASSVTASTDTQYF | TGCGCCAGCAGCGTGACAGCTAGCACAGATACGCAGTATTTT
- | few | TRBJ2-5 | TRBV6-2/TRBV6-3 | CASRPGNPGQETQYF | TGTGCCAGCAGGCCCGGAAATCCCGGCCAAGAGACCCAGTACTTC
- | few | TRBJ2-7 | TRBV7-2 | CASSFAGTLVSYEQYF | TGTGCCAGCAGCTTTGCCGGGACTCTTGTCTCCTACGAGCAGTACTTC
TRBD1 | - | TRBJ2-7 | TRBV27 | CASSSAPGQGGDEQYF | TGTGCCAGCAGTTCAGCCCCGGGACAGGGGGGCGACGAGCAGTACTTC
- | many | TRBJ2-7 | TRBV7-2 | CARPGPPDYEQYF | TGTGCCAGGCCGGGACCACCAGACTACGAGCAGTACTTC
- | - | TRBJ2-3 | TRBV5-1 | CASSRGTPSTDTQYF | TGCGCCAGCAGCCGGGGGACACCGAGCACAGATACGCAGTATTTT
- | - | TRBJ2-3 | TRBV7-2 | CASSSSAGTYAEQYF | TGTGCCAGCAGCTCCTCGGCGGGGACGTATGCGGAGCAGTATTTT
TRBD1 | - | TRBJ2-3 | TRBV6-5 | CASSYSWDREDTDTQYF | TGTGCCAGCAGTTACTCCTGGGACAGGGAGGACACAGATACGCAGTATTTT
TRBD2 | many | TRBJ2-1 | TRBV11-2 | CASSLVPTSGSLDEQFF | TGTGCCAGCAGCTTAGTTCCGACTAGCGGGAGCTTGGATGAGCAGTTCTTC
- | - | TRBJ1-6 | TRBV7-6 | CASSLAPLRSGNSPLHF | TGTGCCAGCAGCTTAGCCCCTCTCAGGTCAGGGAATTCACCCCTCCACTTT
- | many | TRBJ2-5 | TRBV20-1 | CSVSEETQYF | TGCAGTGTATCAGAAGAGACCCAGTACTTC
TRBD1 | many | TRBJ1-2 | TRBV7-9 | CASSPDRDYGYTF | TGTGCCAGCAGCCCTGACAGGGACTATGGCTACACCTTC
- | few | TRBJ2-7 | TRBV7-2 | CASSEIVPPVEQYF | TGTGCCAGCAGCGAGATAGTACCACCTGTCGAGCAGTACTTC
TRBD1 | - | TRBJ1-1 | TRBV12-3/TRBV12-4 | CASSSRTGVTEAFF | TGTGCCAGCAGTTCCAGGACAGGGGTCACTGAAGCTTTCTTT
- | - | TRBJ2-7 | TRBV7-9 | CASSRTSLSSYEQYF | TGTGCCAGCAGCCGTACGTCCCTCTCTTCCTACGAGCAGTACTTC
TRBD1 | - | TRBJ2-7 | TRBV15 | CATSRARTGNYEQYF | TGTGCCACCAGCAGAGCCAGGACAGGGAACTACGAGCAGTACTTC
- | few | TRBJ2-1 | TRBV6-2/TRBV6-3 | CASSYSAASSEQFF | TGTGCCAGCAGTTACTCGGCGGCTTCCAGTGAGCAGTTCTTC
TRBD2 | few | TRBJ2-7 | TRBV20-1 | CSARVGGGDYEQYF | TGCAGTGCTAGAGTCGGCGGGGGGGACTACGAGCAGTACTTC
TRBD2 | - | TRBJ2-7 | TRBV9 | CASSVSGGSSYEQYF | TGTGCCAGCAGCGTAAGCGGCGGGAGCTCCTACGAGCAGTACTTC
- | - | TRBJ2-3 | TRBV20-1 | CSARDPGKTDTQYF | TGCAGTGCTAGAGATCCGGGAAAAACAGATACGCAGTATTTT
TRBD1 | - | TRBJ1-1 | TRBV12-3/TRBV12-4 | CASSSGGLDTEAFF | TGTGCCAGCAGTTCAGGGGGGCTGGACACTGAAGCTTTCTTT
- | - | TRBJ2-3 | TRBV7-2 | CASSPRLARDTQYF | TGTGCCAGCAGCCCCCGGCTAGCAAGAGATACGCAGTATTTT
- | - | TRBJ2-6 | TRBV5-1 | CASSSGEYSGANVLTF | TGCGCCAGCAGCTCGGGGGAGTACTCTGGGGCCAACGTCCTGACTTTC
- | many | TRBJ1-5 | TRBV12-3/TRBV12-4 | CASRQSQGQPQHF | TGTGCCAGCAGACAATCACAGGGCCAGCCCCAGCATTTT
- | - | TRBJ2-2 | TRBV19 | CASMARGPLFGELFF | TGTGCCAGTATGGCCCGAGGACCGTTATTCGGGGAGCTGTTTTTT
- | - | TRBJ2-7 | TRBV20-1 | CSARDQGGSSYEQYF | TGCAGTGCTAGAGATCAAGGTGGGAGCTCCTACGAGCAGTACTTC
- | - | TRBJ2-1 | TRBV9 | CASSHDNEQFF | TGTGCCAGCAGTCATGACAATGAGCAGTTCTTC
TRBD2 | few | TRBJ2-1 | TRBV12-3/TRBV12-4 | CATQPGTSGYNEQFF | TGTGCCACCCAACCCGGGACTAGCGGGTACAATGAGCAGTTCTTC
- | - | TRBJ2-1 | TRBV12-3/TRBV12-4 | CASSIGGSVVLGEQFF | TGTGCCAGCAGCATCGGAGGGAGCGTCGTTTTAGGTGAGCAGTTCTTC
TRBD2 | few | TRBJ2-7 | TRBV7-2 | CASSNSGNAYEQYF | TGTGCCAGCAGCAATAGCGGGAACGCCTACGAGCAGTACTTC
TRBD1 | few | TRBJ2-1 | TRBV5-5 | CASSLGAGQDNEQFF | TGTGCCAGCAGCTTGGGAGCTGGACAGGACAATGAGCAGTTCTTC
- | few | TRBJ1-5 | TRBV7-2 | CASSQSWGNNQPQHF | TGTGCCAGCAGCCAATCTTGGGGGAACAATCAGCCCCAGCATTTT
- | - | TRBJ2-5 | TRBV5-1 | CASSLAGAFLQETQYF | TGCGCCAGCAGCTTGGCAGGGGCGTTTTTGCAAGAGACCCAGTACTTC
- | few | TRBJ1-1 | TRBV5-1 | CASSLMGEGTEAFF | TGCGCCAGCAGCTTGATGGGGGAAGGAACTGAAGCTTTCTTT
- | - | TRBJ1-5 | TRBV5-5 | CASSLGGQRNQPQHF | TGTGCCAGCAGCTTGGGGGGTCAGCGCAATCAGCCCCAGCATTTT
TRBD1 | - | TRBJ1-5 | TRBV18 | CASSRGTDNQPQHF | TGTGCCAGCTCTCGGGGGACAGACAATCAGCCCCAGCATTTT
- | - | TRBJ1-1 | TRBV7-9 | CASSPGTTIEAFF | TGTGCCAGCAGCCCCGGGACAACCATTGAAGCTTTCTTT
- | few | TRBJ1-5 | TRBV7-9 | CASSFGVGQPQHF | TGTGCCAGCAGCTTTGGGGTAGGGCAGCCCCAGCATTTT
TRBD2 | - | TRBJ2-1 | TRBV20-1 | CSATTGLAGFLNEQFF | TGCAGTGCTACAACGGGACTAGCGGGTTTTCTAAATGAGCAGTTCTTC
TRBD1 | many | TRBJ1-1 | TRBV5-1 | CASSPQPGGAWDTEAFF | TGCGCCAGCAGCCCCCAACCAGGGGGCGCGTGGGACACTGAAGCTTTCTTT
- | few | TRBJ1-4 | TRBV5-4 | CASSFMAGKLFF | TGTGCCAGCAGCTTCATGGCTGGAAAACTGTTTTTT
- | many | TRBJ2-7 | TRBV7-7 | CASSPGVTRASYEQYF | TGTGCCAGCAGCCCCGGAGTAACCCGGGCATCCTACGAGCAGTACTTC
- | many | TRBJ2-5 | TRBV5-1 | CASSLVLNQETQYF | TGCGCCAGCAGCTTGGTTTTGAACCAAGAGACCCAGTACTTC
- | - | TRBJ2-5 | TRBV9 | CASSTNQQETQYF | TGTGCCAGTTCGACTAACCAACAAGAGACCCAGTACTTC
TRBD2 | - | TRBJ2-1 | TRBV9 | CASSFGVAGPNEQFF | TGTGCCAGCAGCTTCGGGGTAGCGGGTCCGAATGAGCAGTTCTTC
- | few | TRBJ2-7 | TRBV6-2/TRBV6-3 | CASGPDLYEQYF | TGTGCCAGCGGACCCGACTTATACGAGCAGTACTTC
- | few | TRBJ1-1 | TRBV18 | CASSPSLGRTEAFF | TGTGCCAGCTCACCATCTTTAGGAAGGACTGAAGCTTTCTTT
TRBD2 | few | TRBJ2-1 | TRBV29-1 | CSVAAGLADSYNEQFF | TGCAGCGTTGCCGCGGGACTAGCGGACTCCTACAATGAGCAGTTCTTC